Presented here are 14 T cell receptor beta chains from one specimen sequenced in a study of blood T cell repertoires in COVID-19. Data came from immunoSEQ multiplex PCR; TCRdb stores just in-frame clones and leaves some out. Of nearly 350,000 clones in the sample, about 90% are singletons; the top ten hold roughly 3.5%. The sequencing sample was made of peripheral blood. The receptor set was obtained from a woman between 18 and 29 years old who had recovered from COVID-19.

The genes are TRBV2 and TRBJ1-2; possibly TRBD1 for D (5 bases). The CDR3 consists of 11 residues. The ends were cut back, 6 bases at V and 11 bases at J, with 13 bases in the middle. Germline-derived CDR1 and CDR2 are SNHLY and FYNNEI. The CDR3 sequence is CASSETGDYTF. The DNA for the CDR3 is TGTGCCAGCAGCGAAACAGGTGATTACACCTTC.

The V call is TRBV6-5, the J call TRBJ2-1; D may be TRBD2 (6 bases). Trimming shortened V by 6 bases and J by 7 bases, and 13 bases separated the two germline ends. Germline CDR1 and CDR2: MNHEY and SVGAGI. CDR3 length: 13 amino acids. CDR3 sequence reads: CASSTPGVNEQFF. The CDR3 DNA follows: TGTGCCAGCAGCACGCCGGGAGTTAATGAGCAGTTCTTC.

This clone was found a few times. J is TRBJ2-2 and V is TRBV9; 10 bases align to TRBD2. The CDR3 contains 17 residues. CDR1 and CDR2 (germline): SGDLS, YYNGEE. Unmatched junction bases numbered 5, after V lost 1 base and J lost 2 bases. The CDR3 nucleotides are TGTGCCAGCAGCGTATTCTCTAGCGGGAGAAACACCGGGGAGCTGTTTTTT. Its protein product is CASSVFSSGRNTGELFF.

The chain has TRBV12-3 or TRBV12-4 and TRBJ1-1, with 10 bases matching TRBD1. With 0 bases clipped from V and 11 bases from J, the junction kept 0 bases outside the gene matches. There are 12 residues in the CDR3. Here the CDR3 reads CASSLADRGAFF. The CDR3 DNA reads TGTGCCAGCAGTTTAGCGGACAGGGGGGCTTTCTTT.

The chain recombines TRBV29-1 with TRBJ2-1; D ambiguous. V lost 7 bases, J lost 6 bases, and 25 bases lay in between. CDR3 length equals 16 residues. CDR1 is SQVTM, CDR2 ANQGSEA, per germline. The chain's CDR3 is CSARVHRRIISNEQFF. In DNA, the CDR3 is TGCAGCGCCCGGGTACATCGCAGAATCATTTCCAATGAGCAGTTCTTC.

The genes are TRBV5-4 and TRBJ1-6; TRBD1 agrees at 9 bases. This CDR3 spans 14 amino acids. V shed 2 bases and J 8 bases; nucleotides not matched to a gene: 2. The germline V gene has CDR1 SGHNT and CDR2 YYREEE (reference sequence). The CDR3 sequence is CASSFRDRDSPLHF. DNA for the CDR3: TGTGCCAGCAGCTTCCGGGACAGGGATTCACCCCTCCACTTT.

V usage is TRBV6-4 and J usage is TRBJ1-2; D is unresolved. Germline V gives CDR1 MRHNA, CDR2 SNTAGT. The CDR3 totals 12 residues. The V end lost 2 bases, the J end lost 6 bases, and 7 bases lay between the germline ends. The chain's CDR3 is CASSDGRDGYTF. The CDR3 bases are TGTGCCAGCAGTGACGGGAGGGATGGCTACACCTTC.

The chain joins TRBV2 to TRBJ1-5, with 9 bases matching TRBD1. Germline V CDR1 and CDR2: SNHLY, FYNNEI. The CDR3 runs 13 residues. After removal of 3 bases from V and 14 bases from J, the junction contained 8 bases not matched to a gene. In DNA form, the CDR3 reads TGTGCCAGCAGTGAGGGACAGGGTAACCTTAAGCATTTT. It specifies CASSEGQGNLKHF.

This chain connects TRBV5-6 to TRBJ2-7, with D possibly matching TRBD1 (6 bases). Trimming cost V 2 bases and J 9 bases, with 12 bases left between them. Germline V gene lookup returns CDR1 SGHDT and CDR2 YYEEEE. The CDR3 is made up of 12 amino acids. CDR3 nucleotides: TGTGCCAGCAGCTTAGAAGGACAGCGGCAGTACGTC. Translated, it gives CASSLEGQRQYV.

The rearrangement links TRBV13 to TRBJ2-5, with TRBD1 matching 11 bases. V shed 5 bases and J 4 bases; nucleotides not matched to a gene: 9. This CDR3 has 16 amino acids. Germline values: CDR1 PRHDT, CDR2 FYEKMQ (reference sequence). CDR3 DNA: TGTGCCAGCAGCCTAAGGACAGGGGGCGCGAGAGAGACCCAGTACTTC. It translates to CASSLRTGGARETQYF.

This sequence joins TRBV27 and TRBJ2-5, with a tentative D call TRBD2 (6 bases). Deletions cut 5 bases from V and 5 bases from J, with 12 bases between. This CDR3 has 13 residues. Per the germline V gene, CDR1 is MNHEY and CDR2 is SMNVEV (reference sequence). CDR3: CASSPGTAETQYF. The CDR3 DNA reads as TGTGCCAGCAGTCCGGGGACTGCGGAGACCCAGTACTTC.

This chain connects TRBV11-3 to TRBJ1-1; 8 nucleotides align to TRBD1. The germline V gene encodes CDR1 SGHNT and CDR2 YENEEA. Trimming took 5 bases from V and 3 from J; bases not matched to a gene: 5. CDR3 length equals 14 residues. In DNA form, the CDR3 reads TGTGCCAGCAGCCGAACAGGGGGGGACACTGAAGCTTTCTTT. This gives the protein CASSRTGGDTEAFF.

V is TRBV6-2 or TRBV6-3 and J is TRBJ2-1, with TRBD1 as a possible D gene (5 bases). The CDR3 covers 14 residues. Per the germline V gene, CDR1 is MNHEY and CDR2 is SVGEGT. Trimming shortened V by 2 bases and J by 8 bases, and 13 bases separated the two germline ends. The CDR3 sequence: CASSYGLGADEQFF. CDR3 sequence (DNA): TGTGCCAGCAGTTACGGGTTAGGGGCGGATGAGCAGTTCTTC.

In its sample, this clone was seen a few times. The genes are TRBV14 and TRBJ1-2; TRBD1 matches 12 bases. CDR1 and CDR2 from the germline V gene are SGHDN and FVKESK. Trimming took 4 bases from V and 8 from J; bases not matched to a gene: 5. This CDR3 is 14 amino acids long. In DNA, the CDR3 is TGTGCCAGCAGCCTAATAGGGACAGGGGGCGGCTACACCTTC. Protein product: CASSLIGTGGGYTF.